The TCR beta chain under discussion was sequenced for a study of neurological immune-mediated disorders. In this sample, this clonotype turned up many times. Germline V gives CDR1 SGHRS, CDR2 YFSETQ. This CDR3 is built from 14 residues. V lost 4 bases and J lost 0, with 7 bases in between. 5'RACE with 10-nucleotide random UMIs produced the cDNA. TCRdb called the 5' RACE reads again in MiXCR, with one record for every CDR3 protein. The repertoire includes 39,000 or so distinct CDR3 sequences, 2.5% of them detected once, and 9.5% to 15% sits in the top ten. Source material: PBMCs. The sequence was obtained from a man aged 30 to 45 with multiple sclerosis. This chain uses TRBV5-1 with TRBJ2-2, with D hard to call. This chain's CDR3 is CASSDAPNTGELFF. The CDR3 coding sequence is TGCGCCAGCAGCGACGCGCCGAACACCGGGGAGCTGTTTTTT.